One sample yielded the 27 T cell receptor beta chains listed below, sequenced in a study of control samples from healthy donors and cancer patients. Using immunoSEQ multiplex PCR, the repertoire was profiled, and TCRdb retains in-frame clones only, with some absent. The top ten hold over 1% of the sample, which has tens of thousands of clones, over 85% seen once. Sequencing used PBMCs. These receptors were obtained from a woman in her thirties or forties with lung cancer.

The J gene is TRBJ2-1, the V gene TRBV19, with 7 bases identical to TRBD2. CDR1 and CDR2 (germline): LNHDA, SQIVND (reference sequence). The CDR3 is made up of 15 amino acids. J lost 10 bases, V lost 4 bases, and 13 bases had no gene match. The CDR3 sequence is CASSTSGSRRREQFF. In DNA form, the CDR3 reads TGTGCCAGTAGTACTAGCGGCTCCAGGCGGCGGGAGCAGTTCTTC.

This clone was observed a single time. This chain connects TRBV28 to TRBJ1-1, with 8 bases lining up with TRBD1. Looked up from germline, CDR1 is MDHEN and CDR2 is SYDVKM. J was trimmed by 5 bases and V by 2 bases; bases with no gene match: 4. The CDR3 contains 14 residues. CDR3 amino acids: CASSLPGGATEAFF. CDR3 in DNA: TGTGCCAGCAGTTTACCAGGGGGCGCAACTGAAGCTTTCTTT.

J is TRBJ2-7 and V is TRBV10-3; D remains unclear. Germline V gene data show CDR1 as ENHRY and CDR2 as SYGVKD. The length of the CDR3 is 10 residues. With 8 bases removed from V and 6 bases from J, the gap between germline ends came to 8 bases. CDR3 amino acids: CAIDRSEQYF. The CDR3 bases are TGTGCCATCGATAGGTCCGAGCAGTACTTC.

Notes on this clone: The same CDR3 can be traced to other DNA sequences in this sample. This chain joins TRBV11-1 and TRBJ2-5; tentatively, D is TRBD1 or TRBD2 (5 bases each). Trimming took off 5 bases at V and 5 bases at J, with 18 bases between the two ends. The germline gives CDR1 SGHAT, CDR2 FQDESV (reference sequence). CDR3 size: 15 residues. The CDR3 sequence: CASSGPRGPVETQYF. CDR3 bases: TGTGCCAGCAGCGGGCCGAGGGGACCGGTGGAGACCCAGTACTTC.

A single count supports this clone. CDR3 sequence reads: CASSRVTGGLGTDTQYF. The CDR3 nucleotides are TGTGCCAGTAGCCGAGTGACAGGGGGATTAGGCACAGATACGCAGTATTTT. The chain uses TRBV19 and TRBJ2-3, with 9 positions matching TRBD1. This CDR3 contains 17 residues. Germline CDR1 and CDR2: LNHDA and SQIVND (reference sequence). The trim removed 6 bases at V and 1 base at J, leaving 11 bases unmatched.

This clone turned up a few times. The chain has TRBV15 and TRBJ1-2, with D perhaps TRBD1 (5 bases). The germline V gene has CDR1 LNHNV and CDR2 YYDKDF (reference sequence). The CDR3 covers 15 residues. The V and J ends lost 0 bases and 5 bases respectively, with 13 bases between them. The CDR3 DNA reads TGTGCCACCAGCAGAGAAAGACAGACGCATTATGGCTACACCTTC. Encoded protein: CATSRERQTHYGYTF.

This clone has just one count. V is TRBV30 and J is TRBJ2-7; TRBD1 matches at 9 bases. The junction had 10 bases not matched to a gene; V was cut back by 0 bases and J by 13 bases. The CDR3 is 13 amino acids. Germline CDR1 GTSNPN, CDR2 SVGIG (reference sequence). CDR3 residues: CAWSVEAGTGLYF. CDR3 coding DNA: TGTGCCTGGAGTGTAGAGGCGGGGACAGGGCTTTACTTC.

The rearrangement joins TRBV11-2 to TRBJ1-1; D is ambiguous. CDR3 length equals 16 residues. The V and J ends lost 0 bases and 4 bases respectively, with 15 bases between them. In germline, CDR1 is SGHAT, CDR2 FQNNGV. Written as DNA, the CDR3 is TGTGCCAGCAGCTTAGATGCGTTCCTGACCCCCACTGAAGCTTTCTTT. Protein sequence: CASSLDAFLTPTEAFF.

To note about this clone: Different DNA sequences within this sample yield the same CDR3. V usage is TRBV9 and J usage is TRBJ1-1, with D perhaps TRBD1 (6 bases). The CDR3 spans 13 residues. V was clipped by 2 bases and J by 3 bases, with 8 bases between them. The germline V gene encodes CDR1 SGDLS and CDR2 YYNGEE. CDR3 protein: CASSVGGDTEAFF. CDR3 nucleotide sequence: TGTGCCAGCAGCGTCGGGGGCGACACTGAAGCTTTCTTT.

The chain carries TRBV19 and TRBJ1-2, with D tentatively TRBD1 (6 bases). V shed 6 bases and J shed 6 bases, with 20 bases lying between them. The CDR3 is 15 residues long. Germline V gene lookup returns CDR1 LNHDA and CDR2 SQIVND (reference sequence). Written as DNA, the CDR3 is TGTGCCAGTAGGGCCCCGACAGGAACCACAAATGGCTACACCTTC. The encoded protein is CASRAPTGTTNGYTF.

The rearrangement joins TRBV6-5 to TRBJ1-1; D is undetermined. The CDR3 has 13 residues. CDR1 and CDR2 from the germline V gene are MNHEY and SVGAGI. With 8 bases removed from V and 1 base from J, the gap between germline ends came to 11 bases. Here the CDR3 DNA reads TGTGCCAGCTGGAGGTCGTGGAACACTGAAGCTTTCTTT. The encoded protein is CASWRSWNTEAFF.

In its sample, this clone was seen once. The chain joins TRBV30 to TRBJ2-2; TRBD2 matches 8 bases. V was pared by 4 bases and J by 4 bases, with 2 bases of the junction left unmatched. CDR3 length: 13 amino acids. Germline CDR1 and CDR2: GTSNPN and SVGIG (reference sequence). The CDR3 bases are TGTGCCTGGAAGACTAGCGCCACCGGGGAGCTGTTTTTT. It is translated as CAWKTSATGELFF.

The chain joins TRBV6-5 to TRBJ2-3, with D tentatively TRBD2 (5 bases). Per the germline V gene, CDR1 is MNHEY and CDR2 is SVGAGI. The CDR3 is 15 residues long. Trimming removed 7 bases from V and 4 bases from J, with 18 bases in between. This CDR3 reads CASTVLVGSADTQYF. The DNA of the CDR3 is TGTGCCAGCACGGTACTGGTGGGTAGCGCAGATACGCAGTATTTT.

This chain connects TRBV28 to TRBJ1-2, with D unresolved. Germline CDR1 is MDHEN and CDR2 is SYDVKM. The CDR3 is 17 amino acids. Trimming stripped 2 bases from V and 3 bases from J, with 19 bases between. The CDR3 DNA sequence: TGTGCCAGCAGTTTACTCGCGGCAACGGGGAAAGACTATGGCTACACCTTC. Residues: CASSLLAATGKDYGYTF.

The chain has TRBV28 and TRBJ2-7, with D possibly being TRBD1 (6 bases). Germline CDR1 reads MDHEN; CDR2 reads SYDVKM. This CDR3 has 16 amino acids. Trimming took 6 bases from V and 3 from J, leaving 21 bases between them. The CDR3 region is CASSPLMDSIRYEQYF. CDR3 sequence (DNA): TGTGCCAGCAGCCCACTGATGGACAGTATTCGCTACGAGCAGTACTTC.

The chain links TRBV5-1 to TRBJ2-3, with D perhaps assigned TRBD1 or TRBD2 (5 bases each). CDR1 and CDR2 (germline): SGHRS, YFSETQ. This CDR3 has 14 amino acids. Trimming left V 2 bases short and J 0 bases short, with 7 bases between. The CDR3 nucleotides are TGCGCCAGCAGCTTCGGGGACAGCACAGATACGCAGTATTTT. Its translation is CASSFGDSTDTQYF.

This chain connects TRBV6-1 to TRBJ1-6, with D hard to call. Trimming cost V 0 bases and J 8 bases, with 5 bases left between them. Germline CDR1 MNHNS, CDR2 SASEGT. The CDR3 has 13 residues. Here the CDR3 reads CASSEAADSPLHF. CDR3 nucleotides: TGTGCCAGCAGTGAAGCGGCAGATTCACCCCTCCACTTT.

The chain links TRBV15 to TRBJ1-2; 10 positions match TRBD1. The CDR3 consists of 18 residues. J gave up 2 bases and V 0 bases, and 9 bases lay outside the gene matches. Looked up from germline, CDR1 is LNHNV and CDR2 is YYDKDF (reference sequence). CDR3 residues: CATSRDLGGTGDNYGYTF. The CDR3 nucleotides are TGTGCCACCAGCAGAGACCTAGGCGGGACAGGGGACAACTATGGCTACACCTTC.

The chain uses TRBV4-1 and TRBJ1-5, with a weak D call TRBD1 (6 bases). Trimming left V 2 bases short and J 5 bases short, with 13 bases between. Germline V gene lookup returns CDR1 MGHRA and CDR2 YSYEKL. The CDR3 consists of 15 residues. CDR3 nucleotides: TGCGCCAGCAGCCAAAATACAGGGAAGGATCAGCCCCAGCATTTT. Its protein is CASSQNTGKDQPQHF.

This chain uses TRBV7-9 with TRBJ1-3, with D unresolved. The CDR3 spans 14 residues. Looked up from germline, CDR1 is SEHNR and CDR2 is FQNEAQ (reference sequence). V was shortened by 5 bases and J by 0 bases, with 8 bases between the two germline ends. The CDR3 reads CASSLTSSGNTIYF. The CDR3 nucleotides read TGTGCCAGCAGCCTGACGAGCTCTGGAAACACCATATATTTT. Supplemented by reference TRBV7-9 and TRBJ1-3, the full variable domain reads DTGVSQNPRHKITKRGQNVTFRCDPISEHNRLYWYRQTLGQGPEFLTYFQNEAQLEKSRLLSDRFSAERPKGSFSTLEIQRTEQGDSAMYLCASSLTSSGNTIYFGEGSWLTVV.

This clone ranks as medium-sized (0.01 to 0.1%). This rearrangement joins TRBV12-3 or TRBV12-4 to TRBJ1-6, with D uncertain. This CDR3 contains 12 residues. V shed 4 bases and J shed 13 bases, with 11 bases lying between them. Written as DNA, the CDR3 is TGTGCCAGCAGTTACCTCGGGGTCCCCCTCCACTTT. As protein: CASSYLGVPLHF.

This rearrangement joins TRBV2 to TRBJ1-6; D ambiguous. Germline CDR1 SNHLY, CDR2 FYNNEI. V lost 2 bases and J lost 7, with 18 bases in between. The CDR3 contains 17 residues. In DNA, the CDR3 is TGTGCCAGCAGTGAATACGGGTTTGGAGGCAAAAATTCACCCCTCCACTTT. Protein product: CASSEYGFGGKNSPLHF.

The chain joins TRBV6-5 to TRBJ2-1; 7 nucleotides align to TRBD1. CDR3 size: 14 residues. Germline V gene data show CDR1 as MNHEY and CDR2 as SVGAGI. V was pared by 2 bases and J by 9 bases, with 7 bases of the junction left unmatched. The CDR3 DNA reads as TGTGCCAGCAGTTACGGCCCCCAGGGGGTTGAGCAGTTCTTC. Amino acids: CASSYGPQGVEQFF.

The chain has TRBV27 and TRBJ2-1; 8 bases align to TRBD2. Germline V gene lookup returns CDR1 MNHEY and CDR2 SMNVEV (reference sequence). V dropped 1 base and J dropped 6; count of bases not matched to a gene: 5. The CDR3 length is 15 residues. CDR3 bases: TGTGCCAGCAGTTTATTGAGCGGGAGTACCAATGAGCAGTTCTTC. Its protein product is CASSLLSGSTNEQFF.

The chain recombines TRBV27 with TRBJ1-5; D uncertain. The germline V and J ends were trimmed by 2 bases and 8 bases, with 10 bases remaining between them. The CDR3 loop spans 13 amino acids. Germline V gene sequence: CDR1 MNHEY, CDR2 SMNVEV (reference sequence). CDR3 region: CASSLGGGKPQHF. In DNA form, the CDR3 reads TGTGCCAGCAGTTTAGGCGGAGGGAAGCCCCAGCATTTT.

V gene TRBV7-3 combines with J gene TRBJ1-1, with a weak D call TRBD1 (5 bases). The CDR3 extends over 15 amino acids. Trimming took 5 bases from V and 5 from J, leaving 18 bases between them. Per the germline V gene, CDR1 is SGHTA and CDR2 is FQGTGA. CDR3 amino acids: CASSPQSGVGTEAFF. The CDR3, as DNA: TGTGCCAGCAGCCCACAGTCGGGGGTTGGGACTGAAGCTTTCTTT.

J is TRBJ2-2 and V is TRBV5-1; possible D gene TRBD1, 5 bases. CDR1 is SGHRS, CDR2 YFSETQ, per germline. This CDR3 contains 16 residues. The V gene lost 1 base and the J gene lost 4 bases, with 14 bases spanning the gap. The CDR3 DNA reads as TGCGCCAGCAGCTTGTTGGCAGGGCCGGTCACCGGGGAGCTGTTTTTT. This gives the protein CASSLLAGPVTGELFF.